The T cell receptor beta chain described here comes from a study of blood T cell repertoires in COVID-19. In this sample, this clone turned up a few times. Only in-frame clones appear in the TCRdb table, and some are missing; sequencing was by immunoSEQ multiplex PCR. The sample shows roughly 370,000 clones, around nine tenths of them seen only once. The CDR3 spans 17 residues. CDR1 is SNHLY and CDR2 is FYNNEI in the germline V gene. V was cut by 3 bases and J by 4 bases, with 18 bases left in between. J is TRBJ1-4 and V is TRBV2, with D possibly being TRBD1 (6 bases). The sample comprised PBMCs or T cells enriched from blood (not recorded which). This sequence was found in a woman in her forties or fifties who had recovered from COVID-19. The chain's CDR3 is CASSDSVAGRGNEKLFF. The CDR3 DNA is TGTGCCAGCAGTGATTCCGTCGCGGGCAGGGGTAATGAAAAACTGTTTTTT.